This TCR beta chain was recorded in a study of blood T cell repertoires in COVID-19 (dated by TCRdb to 2018 to 2021). Context from the whole study: Collaborator samples came from the United States, Italy and Spain and covered acute and convalescent phases of COVID-19. The prospective study material was composed of cDNA or gDNA derived from T cells, B-cell-depleted T cells, or PBMCs. Subjects who had been exposed to COVID-19, were actively infected with it, or had recovered from it provided the deeply sampled blood TCRbeta repertoires that made up the dataset. The repertoires were made available in a free public database intended to serve as a resource for research on the immune response to SARS-CoV-2. Samples were obtained from the ongoing ImmuneRACE study (first 160 participants) and from about 1,300 subjects provided by 6 global collaborators. The sample metadata nearly always contained a de-identified subject ID, COVID-19 status, age in years and sex. Where available, HLA class I and class II types were taken from metadata supplied by the sample provider and were not determined by assay-based typing.

Whole blood was collected in K2EDTA tubes by collaborating institutions according to the institutions' own protocols. For TCRbeta analysis, collaborator samples were shipped as frozen whole blood, as isolated PBMCs, or as DNA extracted from either sample type. The junction carries 10 bases between V and J, which are trimmed by 10 bases and 0 bases respectively. From cysteine to phenylalanine, the CDR3 is 13 amino acids long. Only the CDR3 part of the read is kept: 39 bases, read in frame from the first base. The germline V gene (reference sequence) yields LNHDA for CDR1 and SQIVND for CDR2. Worth noting for this clone: Its cognate antigen has yet to be identified. It has no much larger one-base neighbor in the sample; base qualities were not kept.

Study-level results and caveats: Clinical and demographic metadata were provided uncurated, with the amount varying by source and participant.

TCRbeta CDR3 regions were amplified from genomic DNA by means of the immunoSEQ Assay, a bias-controlled multiplex PCR. As for how the authors treated the data: The number of nucleated cells in each sample was estimated by amplification of reference gene primers within the assay. To quantify the absolute abundance of each unique TCRbeta CDR3 rearrangement, sequence reads were collapsed and filtered. Productive Simpson clonality was computed per sample as the square root of Simpson's diversity index over productive rearrangements. This is the immuneACCESS table as TCRdb keeps it, with only in-frame sequences that have V and J called. A part of the clones is gone; compared with another copy, unresolved V genes explain less than half, and the rest is unexplained. D and trimming come from the DNA, and the V and J calls and clone size come from that table. This sample comprises approximately 80,000 clones, more than 75% of them detected only once. The ten largest clones add up to roughly 8% of the sample.

The chain couples TRBV19 to TRBJ2-1; the D segment could be TRBD2, given 5 matching bases. The source is a man aged 50 or older with active COVID-19. Material for sequencing was peripheral blood. The CDR3: CATQAVSYNEQFF. The nucleotide sequence is given as TGTGCCACCCAAGCGGTCTCCTACAATGAGCAGTTCTTC.